These T cell receptor beta chains were read from a single sample in a study of CD8 T cells in ankylosing spondylitis. Each CDR3 protein gets one entry after TCRdb re-called the 5' RACE reads with MiXCR. The table has more than 35,000 distinct CDR3 sequences, less than 3% seen once. Sequenced material: blood, either unsorted or a sorted T cell fraction (not recorded which). The source is a male donor with ankylosing spondylitis or in good health (not recorded which). Each CDR3 is given with its conserved first and last residue. Fields, in order: D gene, V gene, J gene, clone size, CDR3 DNA, CDR3 protein. A D gene is named only where the DNA matches it firmly. Rows may omit the clone size; those that give it use once, few, many or a size class.

d_call: TRBD2; v_call: TRBV9; j_call: TRBJ2-7; clone_size: many; cdr3_nt: TGTGCCAGCAGCGTAGGACTAGCGGGAGCCGGGACCTACGAGCAGTACTTC; cdr3_aa: CASSVGLAGAGTYEQYF
d_call: TRBD1; v_call: TRBV9; j_call: TRBJ1-4; clone_size: many; cdr3_nt: TGTGCCAGCAGCGTAGGGTGGTCCGGGACAGATGGAAAACTGTTTTTT; cdr3_aa: CASSVGWSGTDGKLFF
d_call: NA; v_call: TRBV9; j_call: TRBJ2-7; clone_size: many; cdr3_nt: TGTGCCAGCAGCCCCGGACAGTCGCTCTCCTACGAGCAGTACTTC; cdr3_aa: CASSPGQSLSYEQYF
d_call: TRBD1; v_call: TRBV9; j_call: TRBJ1-1; clone_size: many; cdr3_nt: TGTGCCAGCAGCCCCCGGACAGGGGCGGACACTGAAGCTTTCTTT; cdr3_aa: CASSPRTGADTEAFF
d_call: NA; v_call: TRBV9; j_call: TRBJ1-5; clone_size: many; cdr3_nt: TGTGCCAGCAGCGTCTCCGTGAGGCCTAATGGCGATCAGCCCCAGCATTTT; cdr3_aa: CASSVSVRPNGDQPQHF
d_call: TRBD2; v_call: TRBV9; j_call: TRBJ2-7; clone_size: many; cdr3_nt: TGTGCCAGCAGCGTCGGACTAGATTCCATCTACGAGCAGTACTTC; cdr3_aa: CASSVGLDSIYEQYF
d_call: TRBD1; v_call: TRBV9; j_call: TRBJ2-7; clone_size: many; cdr3_nt: TGTGCCAGCAGCGCCATGACAGGGGCGGTGGGGGAGCAGTACTTC; cdr3_aa: CASSAMTGAVGEQYF
d_call: TRBD2; v_call: TRBV9; j_call: TRBJ2-3; clone_size: medium-sized; cdr3_nt: TGTGCCAGCAGCGTAAGGGCTAGCGGGAGTCCAGATACGCAGTATTTT; cdr3_aa: CASSVRASGSPDTQYF
d_call: TRBD2; v_call: TRBV9; j_call: TRBJ2-1; clone_size: many; cdr3_nt: TGTGCCAGCAGCGTATCCGTATTAGCGGGAAGCTCCTACAATGAGCAGTTCTTC; cdr3_aa: CASSVSVLAGSSYNEQFF
d_call: NA; v_call: TRBV9; j_call: TRBJ2-7; clone_size: many; cdr3_nt: TGTGCCAGCAGCGTAGGTGGCAGCTACTACGAGCAGTACTTC; cdr3_aa: CASSVGGSYYEQYF
d_call: TRBD2; v_call: TRBV9; j_call: TRBJ2-7; clone_size: many; cdr3_nt: TGTGCCAGCAGCGTAGCTCAGGCGGGAGCGTACGAGCAGTACTTC; cdr3_aa: CASSVAQAGAYEQYF
d_call: TRBD2; v_call: TRBV9; j_call: TRBJ2-3; clone_size: many; cdr3_nt: TGTGCCAGCAGCGTCACTAGCGTAGATACGCAGTATTTT; cdr3_aa: CASSVTSVDTQYF
d_call: TRBD2; v_call: TRBV9; j_call: TRBJ2-1; clone_size: many; cdr3_nt: TGTGCCAGCAGCGCCGGGACTAGCGGGAGGGTAGAGCAGTTCTTC; cdr3_aa: CASSAGTSGRVEQFF
d_call: TRBD1; v_call: TRBV9; j_call: TRBJ2-1; clone_size: many; cdr3_nt: TGTGCCAGCAGCGTACGCCCCGCCGGGACAGGGGAAAATGAGCAGTTCTTC; cdr3_aa: CASSVRPAGTGENEQFF
d_call: NA; v_call: TRBV9; j_call: TRBJ2-5; clone_size: many; cdr3_nt: TGTGCCAGCAGCGTAGATAACGGGGGATCGGGGGAAGAGACCCAGTACTTC; cdr3_aa: CASSVDNGGSGEETQYF
d_call: NA; v_call: TRBV9; j_call: TRBJ2-3; clone_size: many; cdr3_nt: TGTGCCAGCAGCGTAGGGGGAATTGGCACAGATACGCAGTATTTT; cdr3_aa: CASSVGGIGTDTQYF
d_call: NA; v_call: TRBV9; j_call: TRBJ2-7; clone_size: many; cdr3_nt: TGTGCCAGCAGCCCCTTCCAACAAGGTAGCGGCTACGAGCAGTACTTC; cdr3_aa: CASSPFQQGSGYEQYF
d_call: NA; v_call: TRBV9; j_call: TRBJ2-7; clone_size: many; cdr3_nt: TGTGCCAGCAGCGTTCTCGAGTCTTCCCCTGGGGAGCAGTACTTC; cdr3_aa: CASSVLESSPGEQYF
d_call: NA; v_call: TRBV9; j_call: TRBJ2-1; clone_size: many; cdr3_nt: TGTGCCAGCAGCGTAGATCGGGGGCTCTACAATGAGCAGTTCTTC; cdr3_aa: CASSVDRGLYNEQFF
d_call: NA; v_call: TRBV9; j_call: TRBJ2-3; clone_size: many; cdr3_nt: TGTGCCAGCAGCGTAGTGCGCGGGGGCACAGGAGATACGCAGTATTTT; cdr3_aa: CASSVVRGGTGDTQYF
d_call: NA; v_call: TRBV9; j_call: TRBJ2-7; clone_size: many; cdr3_nt: TGTGCCAGCAGCGTAGACGACGCCTACGAGCAGTACTTC; cdr3_aa: CASSVDDAYEQYF
d_call: NA; v_call: TRBV9; j_call: TRBJ2-5; clone_size: many; cdr3_nt: TGTGCCAGCAGCGTAGGGGCTAGCGATCGAGAGACCCAGTACTTC; cdr3_aa: CASSVGASDRETQYF
d_call: NA; v_call: TRBV9; j_call: TRBJ1-5; clone_size: NA; cdr3_nt: TGTGCCAGCAGCGTAGGCCCAGGGTATCAGCCCCAGCATTTT; cdr3_aa: CASSVGPGYQPQHF
d_call: TRBD1; v_call: TRBV9; j_call: TRBJ1-5; clone_size: many; cdr3_nt: TGTGCCAGCAGCCGTCAGGGGGACGATCAGCCCCAGCATTTT; cdr3_aa: CASSRQGDDQPQHF
d_call: TRBD2; v_call: TRBV9; j_call: TRBJ2-1; clone_size: many; cdr3_nt: TGTGCCAGCAGCGATGGACTAGCGGCCTACAATGAGCAGTTCTTC; cdr3_aa: CASSDGLAAYNEQFF
d_call: NA; v_call: TRBV9; j_call: TRBJ2-7; clone_size: many; cdr3_nt: TGTGCCAGCAGCGGCGGAGGTGACTCGGGCTACGAGCAGTACTTC; cdr3_aa: CASSGGGDSGYEQYF
d_call: TRBD1; v_call: TRBV9; j_call: TRBJ1-6; clone_size: many; cdr3_nt: TGTGCCAGCAGCGCAGCGACAGGGGGCGTTTCACCCCTCCACTTT; cdr3_aa: CASSAATGGVSPLHF
d_call: NA; v_call: TRBV9; j_call: TRBJ2-2; clone_size: many; cdr3_nt: TGTGCCAGCAGCGTAGCTGTCTGGACCGGGGAGCTGTTTTTT; cdr3_aa: CASSVAVWTGELFF
d_call: TRBD1; v_call: TRBV9; j_call: TRBJ2-7; clone_size: many; cdr3_nt: TGTGCCAGCAGCGTAGGGGACAGGGGGAGAACCCCCTACGAGCAGTACTTC; cdr3_aa: CASSVGDRGRTPYEQYF
d_call: TRBD2; v_call: TRBV9; j_call: TRBJ2-1; clone_size: many; cdr3_nt: TGTGCCAGCAGCGTAACGACTAGCGGGAGTTGGGGCAATGAGCAGTTCTTC; cdr3_aa: CASSVTTSGSWGNEQFF
d_call: NA; v_call: TRBV9; j_call: TRBJ2-1; clone_size: many; cdr3_nt: TGTGCCAGCAGCGTAGTCCCTAGTGCGGGTGAGCAGTTCTTC; cdr3_aa: CASSVVPSAGEQFF
d_call: TRBD2; v_call: TRBV9; j_call: TRBJ2-7; clone_size: many; cdr3_nt: TGTGCCAGCAGCGTAGGCCAGCGGGAATACTACGAGCAGTACTTC; cdr3_aa: CASSVGQREYYEQYF
d_call: NA; v_call: TRBV9; j_call: TRBJ1-1; clone_size: many; cdr3_nt: TGTGCCAGCAGCGTAGCTGTGTGGACTGAAGCTTTCTTT; cdr3_aa: CASSVAVWTEAFF
d_call: NA; v_call: TRBV9; j_call: TRBJ2-2; clone_size: many; cdr3_nt: TGTGCCAGCAGCTCGGCGAACACCGGGGAGCTGTTTTTT; cdr3_aa: CASSSANTGELFF
d_call: NA; v_call: TRBV9; j_call: TRBJ2-2; clone_size: once; cdr3_nt: TGTGCCAGCAACCGGGGGGGACAGGGTGGAACCGGGGAGCTGTTTTTT; cdr3_aa: CASNRGGQGGTGELFF
d_call: NA; v_call: TRBV9; j_call: TRBJ1-2; clone_size: many; cdr3_nt: TGTGCCAGCAGCGCGAACCCAAACCTTTACTATGGCTACACCTTC; cdr3_aa: CASSANPNLYYGYTF
d_call: NA; v_call: TRBV9; j_call: TRBJ1-2; clone_size: NA; cdr3_nt: TGTGCCAGCAGCGTAGGTCCCCTGAGTTATGGCTACACCTTC; cdr3_aa: CASSVGPLSYGYTF
d_call: TRBD2; v_call: TRBV9; j_call: TRBJ2-1; clone_size: many; cdr3_nt: TGTGCCAGCAGCCCCCGGCGGGAGTTTCGCGGTGAGCAGTTCTTC; cdr3_aa: CASSPRREFRGEQFF
d_call: NA; v_call: TRBV28; j_call: TRBJ1-1; clone_size: many; cdr3_nt: TGTGTCTTCTTCCATACCCGGGGGGACACTGAAGCTTTCTTT; cdr3_aa: CVFFHTRGDTEAFF